This T cell receptor (beta chain) was sequenced for a study of blood T cell repertoires in COVID-19. Measured with immunoSEQ multiplex PCR; TCRdb has only the in-frame clones, and not every one. The table includes about 67,000 clones, 70% to 90% detected once. Germline CDR1 reads KGHSH; CDR2 reads LQKENI. The CDR3 loop spans 15 amino acids. Trimming pared 3 bases from V and 0 bases from J, leaving 8 bases between. This chain connects TRBV18 to TRBJ1-4, with unresolved D. The sequenced sample was peripheral blood. The TCR comes from a woman of 80 years or more with acute or convalescent COVID-19. The CDR3, as DNA: TGTGCCAGCTCACCGAGGCGCGCAACTAATGAAAAACTGTTTTTT. Its protein product is CASSPRRATNEKLFF.